These 7 T cell receptor beta chains were sequenced from one sample in a study of immune reconstitution after stem cell transplant in scleroderma. Each CDR3 protein is one row after TCRdb ran MiXCR on the RT-PCR reads. The table includes around 4,400 distinct CDR3 sequences, approximately 8.5% detected once. The biological material was taken before or after autologous hematopoietic stem cell transplantation (not recorded which). Receptor source: a male donor with systemic sclerosis.

This clonotype has more than one count but fewer than ten. The chain couples TRBV29-1 to TRBJ2-1; 8 bases agree with TRBD1. This CDR3 has 16 amino acids. V lost 2 bases, J lost 4 bases, and 10 bases stayed unmatched. The germline V gene encodes CDR1 SQVTM and CDR2 ANQGSEA. The DNA for the CDR3 is TGCAGCGTTGAACAGAGGACAGGGTCAATTTACAATGAGCAGTTCTTC. It translates to CSVEQRTGSIYNEQFF.

The gene calls are TRBV7-6 and TRBJ1-1; 11 nucleotides match TRBD1. J gave up 4 bases and V 1 base, and 2 bases lay outside the gene matches. Germline lookup yields CDR1 SGHVS and CDR2 FNYEAQ. This CDR3 is 15 amino acids long. The CDR3 spells CASSLEGTGGTEAFF. The CDR3 coding sequence is TGTGCCAGCAGCTTAGAGGGGACAGGGGGCACTGAAGCTTTCTTT.

This clonotype appeared a few times. The chain uses TRBV27 and TRBJ2-3, with 11 positions matching TRBD2. The CDR3 totals 16 residues. Germline CDR1 is MNHEY and CDR2 is SMNVEV (reference sequence). Unmatched junction bases numbered 10, after V lost 7 bases and J lost 4 bases. DNA for the CDR3: TGTGCCAGCAAAAGACGACTAGCGGGGACCTCAGATACGCAGTATTTT. It encodes CASKRRLAGTSDTQYF.

This clonotype counts as medium-sized. The V call is TRBV6-6, the J call TRBJ1-3; D ambiguous. V was shortened by 0 bases and J by 0 bases, with 3 bases between the two germline ends. The CDR3 is made up of 14 amino acids. The germline V gene encodes CDR1 MNHNY and CDR2 SVGAGI (reference sequence). This CDR3 reads CASSYSDSGNTIYF. The CDR3 DNA follows: TGTGCCAGCAGTTACTCAGACTCTGGAAACACCATATATTTT.

By sample fraction, this clonotype is medium-sized. The chain combines TRBV29-1 with TRBJ2-7; D may correspond to TRBD1 or TRBD2 (5 bases each). V was shortened by 4 bases and J by 0 bases, with 7 bases between the two germline ends. The CDR3 extends over 12 amino acids. Germline V gene lookup returns CDR1 SQVTM and CDR2 ANQGSEA. The CDR3 sequence: CSVVGTSYEQYF. As DNA, the CDR3 is TGCAGCGTTGTTGGGACCTCCTACGAGCAGTACTTC.

This clonotype has more than one count but fewer than ten. The chain employs TRBV5-6 and TRBJ2-1; D remains unclear. The ends were cut back, 4 bases at V and 4 bases at J, with 12 bases in the middle. The CDR3 has 14 amino acids. Germline-derived CDR1 and CDR2 are SGHDT and YYEEEE. CDR3 residues: CASSPSYLYNEQFF. The CDR3 DNA reads as TGTGCCAGCAGCCCATCTTATTTATACAATGAGCAGTTCTTC.

This clonotype was seen a handful of times. CDR3 bases: TGCAGCGTTGATAAAGGGTGGACCGGGGAGCTGTTTTTT. Its protein is CSVDKGWTGELFF. V and J are TRBV29-1 and TRBJ2-2; D is ambiguous. This CDR3 spans 13 amino acids. The germline V and J ends were trimmed by 3 bases and 5 bases, with 10 bases remaining between them. Per the germline V gene, CDR1 is SQVTM and CDR2 is ANQGSEA.